The 28 T cell receptor beta chains below were found in one sample sequenced in a study of shared clonotypes between healthy human individuals. Terminally differentiated effector memory CD45RA+ cells were excluded by CCR7 positive selection of CD45RO-negative cells. Profiled with immunoSEQ multiplex PCR; TCRdb holds only in-frame clones, not every one. The table lists about 2.1 million clones, approximately 92% of them singletons. Sequencing used naive CD8+ T cells from PBMCs. These receptors all stem from a man between 18 and 35 years old in good health. Some clones in this sample may be carry-over from other donors' samples.

The genes are TRBV7-2 and TRBJ2-5; the match to TRBD2 covers 7 bases. Germline V CDR1 and CDR2: SGHTA, FQGNSA. This CDR3 is built from 14 residues. Losses at the gene ends were 6 bases for V and 5 bases for J; bases not matched to a gene: 9. The CDR3 sequence is CASSPNLSGETQYF. CDR3 sequence (DNA): TGTGCCAGCAGTCCCAACCTTAGCGGGGAGACCCAGTACTTC.

This chain uses TRBV5-1 with TRBJ2-1, with TRBD2 matching over 8 bases. Germline V gene sequence: CDR1 SGHRS, CDR2 YFSETQ. V shed 0 bases, J shed 5 bases, and the junction held 10 bases outside the gene matches. The CDR3 totals 17 residues. This chain's CDR3 is CASSLAQVGLVHNEQFF. CDR3 coding DNA: TGCGCCAGCAGCTTGGCTCAGGTGGGACTAGTCCACAATGAGCAGTTCTTC.

This chain uses TRBV6-6 with TRBJ1-3; D is uncertain. Germline V gives CDR1 MNHNY, CDR2 SVGAGI (reference sequence). V lost 6 bases, J lost 0 bases, and 15 bases lay in between. The CDR3 extends over 16 amino acids. DNA of the CDR3: TGTGCCAGCAGCCAAGAAGATCCCTACTCTGGAAACACCATATATTTT. Its translation: CASSQEDPYSGNTIYF.

This clone was seen a few times. The chain is built from TRBV28 and TRBJ2-7; a possible D gene is TRBD2 (6 bases). This CDR3 comprises 15 residues. The V end was cut by 6 bases, the J end by 5 bases, with 20 bases between. Germline CDR1 MDHEN, CDR2 SYDVKM. CDR3: CASRVWQEGRDEQYF. In nucleotides, the CDR3 is TGTGCCAGCAGAGTATGGCAGGAGGGCCGGGACGAGCAGTACTTC.

On this clone: The sample has other DNA sequences that encode this CDR3 too. This chain uses TRBV5-1 with TRBJ2-1, with 10 bases fitting TRBD2. The CDR3 is 15 residues long. V was pared by 0 bases and J by 4 bases, with 1 base of the junction left unmatched. Germline CDR1 is SGHRS and CDR2 is YFSETQ. The CDR3 sequence is CASSLALAGYNEQFF. The CDR3 DNA is TGCGCCAGCAGCTTGGCACTAGCGGGATACAATGAGCAGTTCTTC. Based on the CDR3 plus reference TRBV5-1 and TRBJ2-1, the full variable domain is KAGVTQTPRYLIKTRGQQVTLSCSPISGHRSVSWYQQTPGQGLQFLFEYFSETQRNKGNFPGRFSGRQFSNSRSEMNVSTLELGDSALYLCASSLALAGYNEQFFGPGTRLTVL.

The chain recombines TRBV28 with TRBJ1-3, with 8 bases that match TRBD1. This CDR3 is 19 amino acids long. With 6 bases clipped from V and 0 bases from J, the junction kept 16 bases outside the gene matches. The V gene's germline CDR1 is MDHEN and CDR2 SYDVKM. The CDR3 nucleotides are TGTGCCAGCAGGGAAGACAGGGGAACCCACGCTTTCTCTGGAAACACCATATATTTT. Its translation is CASREDRGTHAFSGNTIYF.

The chain couples TRBV19 to TRBJ1-4; TRBD1 is a possible D gene (6 bases). The CDR3 consists of 14 residues. Germline CDR1 reads LNHDA; CDR2 reads SQIVND (reference sequence). V shed 5 bases and J shed 7 bases, with 14 bases lying between them. The chain's CDR3 is CASSPRGRGEKLFF. The CDR3 bases are TGTGCCAGTAGTCCCAGGGGACGCGGTGAAAAACTGTTTTTT.

The CDR3: CASGGGRYSYEQYF. The DNA of the CDR3 is TGTGCCAGTGGCGGGGGGCGGTACTCCTACGAGCAGTACTTC. The chain employs TRBV27 and TRBJ2-7, with 8 bases aligning to TRBD2. Germline V lookup: CDR1 MNHEY, CDR2 SMNVEV (reference sequence). V was clipped by 9 bases and J by 0 bases; unmatched bases: 7. This CDR3 comprises 14 residues.

This rearrangement joins TRBV29-1 to TRBJ2-4; D may be TRBD2 (5 bases). This CDR3 contains 11 residues. Germline V gives CDR1 SQVTM, CDR2 ANQGSEA. V lost 4 bases to trimming and J lost 9 bases, with 10 bases between them. This CDR3 reads CSVAEGGIQYF. CDR3 in DNA: TGCAGCGTTGCCGAGGGTGGCATTCAGTACTTC. Full variable domain (outside the CDR3, taken from reference TRBV29-1 and TRBJ2-4): SAVISQKPSRDICQRGTSLTIQCQVDSQVTMMFWYRQQPGQSLTLIATANQGSEATYESGFVIDKFPISRPNLTFSTLTVSNMSPEDSSIYLCSVAEGGIQYFGAGTRLSVL.

This clone occurred a few times. The rearrangement joins TRBV28 to TRBJ1-5, with 9 nucleotides matching TRBD1. The CDR3 extends over 16 amino acids. Germline CDR1 is MDHEN and CDR2 is SYDVKM. V lost 6 bases to trimming and J lost 4 bases; unmatched junction nucleotides: 10. This chain's CDR3 is CASRIHRGRGNQPQHF. The CDR3 DNA is TGTGCCAGCAGAATTCACAGGGGGCGAGGGAATCAGCCCCAGCATTTT.

V gene TRBV5-5 combines with J gene TRBJ1-1; the D gene is possibly TRBD1 (6 bases). Between the trimmed V and J ends, which lost 0 bases and 6 bases, there was a span of 15 bases. This CDR3 is 15 amino acids long. Germline CDR1 is SGHKS and CDR2 is YYEKEE (reference sequence). This CDR3 is CASSLEPGAIPEAFF. Here the CDR3 DNA reads TGTGCCAGCAGCTTGGAGCCGGGGGCGATACCTGAAGCTTTCTTT.

The J gene is TRBJ2-1, the V gene TRBV7-6; D gene uncertain. The CDR3 length is 16 residues. Germline V gene sequence: CDR1 SGHVS, CDR2 FNYEAQ. Trimming took off 2 bases at V and 2 bases at J, with 13 bases between the two ends. The CDR3 reads CASSLSVKVTYNEQFF. In DNA, the CDR3 is TGTGCCAGCAGCTTATCGGTGAAAGTCACCTACAATGAGCAGTTCTTC.

The rearrangement links TRBV4-3 to TRBJ1-2, with D perhaps TRBD1 (6 bases). Per the germline V gene, CDR1 is LGHNA and CDR2 is YSLEER. Trimming shortened V by 0 bases and J by 8 bases, and 16 bases separated the two germline ends. This CDR3 has 15 amino acids. CDR3 in amino acids: CASSQDYFGGGGYTF. CDR3 DNA sequence: TGCGCCAGCAGCCAAGATTATTTCGGGGGCGGGGGCTACACCTTC.

The rearrangement links TRBV6-5 to TRBJ1-1; the D is unclear. This CDR3 is built from 13 residues. The V end lost 2 bases, the J end lost 8 bases, and 12 bases lay between the germline ends. Germline V gives CDR1 MNHEY, CDR2 SVGAGI. The CDR3 DNA sequence: TGTGCCAGCAGTTACCTAACTGACTGGGAAGCTTTCTTT. Translating gives CASSYLTDWEAFF.

Points on this clone: This same CDR3 is encoded by further DNA sequences in the sample. J is TRBJ2-7 and V is TRBV27, with no clear D. The CDR3 is 14 amino acids. Between the trimmed V and J ends, which lost 3 bases and 0 bases, there was a span of 9 bases. The germline V gene encodes CDR1 MNHEY and CDR2 SMNVEV (reference sequence). CDR3 loop: CASSLGPGSYEQYF. The CDR3, as DNA: TGTGCCAGCAGTTTGGGCCCAGGCTCCTACGAGCAGTACTTC.

The CDR3 DNA reads TGTGCCAGCAGCTTCGCCGGGGAGCTGTTTTTT. Residues: CASSFAGELFF. The chain has TRBV7-8 and TRBJ2-2; D gene unclear. Per germline, CDR1 SGHVS and CDR2 FQNEAQ. Trimming left V 3 bases short and J 6 bases short, with 2 bases between. The CDR3 has 11 amino acids.

V and J are TRBV13 and TRBJ1-5; D not certain. CDR1 PRHDT and CDR2 FYEKMQ come from the germline V gene (reference sequence). This CDR3 comprises 15 residues. V was clipped by 5 bases and J by 7 bases, with 18 bases between them. DNA of the CDR3: TGTGCCAGCAGCATCCGACTTGACACGAGGCAGCCCCAGCATTTT. Translation: CASSIRLDTRQPQHF.

The gene calls are TRBV4-2 and TRBJ2-5; 7 bases are shared with TRBD2. This CDR3 comprises 17 residues. Trimming cost V 0 bases and J 5 bases; bases outside gene matches: 12. Per the germline V gene, CDR1 is LGHNA and CDR2 is YNFKEQ. The CDR3 region is CASSQDLDGRAWETQYF. The CDR3 DNA reads as TGTGCCAGCAGCCAAGATTTGGATGGGAGGGCGTGGGAGACCCAGTACTTC.

The rearrangement links TRBV4-1 to TRBJ2-1; 13 bases fit TRBD2. There are 16 residues in the CDR3. Losses at the gene ends were 5 bases for V and 4 bases for J; bases not matched to a gene: 5. The germline CDR1 and CDR2 sequences are MGHRA and YSYEKL. CDR3 region: CASSGGGLAGYNEQFF. In DNA form, the CDR3 reads TGCGCCAGCAGCGGAGGGGGACTAGCGGGGTACAATGAGCAGTTCTTC.

The chain joins TRBV13 to TRBJ2-7, with D hard to call. V gave up 1 base and J gave up 0 bases, with 4 bases separating them. The CDR3 is made up of 13 amino acids. Germline CDR1 reads PRHDT; CDR2 reads FYEKMQ (reference sequence). The CDR3 loop is CASSLVSSYEQYF. In DNA form, the CDR3 reads TGTGCCAGCAGCTTAGTCAGCTCCTACGAGCAGTACTTC.

The rearrangement uses TRBV5-4 and TRBJ1-3; 8 bases map to TRBD1. The CDR3 is 15 residues long. Losses at the gene ends were 0 bases for V and 4 bases for J; bases not matched to a gene: 3. From germline, CDR1 is SGHNT and CDR2 YYREEE (reference sequence). The CDR3 DNA sequence: TGTGCCAGCAGCTTGGAGAGACAGGGGGGAAACACCATATATTTT. This sequence encodes CASSLERQGGNTIYF.

A single count supports this clone. The chain has TRBV28 and TRBJ2-7, with 9 bases fitting TRBD1. Germline CDR1 is MDHEN and CDR2 is SYDVKM. The CDR3 has 14 amino acids. J was trimmed by 5 bases and V by 5 bases; bases with no gene match: 7. CDR3 DNA sequence: TGTGCCAGCAGTCTCGGGACAGGGACCCACGAGCAGTACTTC. It is translated as CASSLGTGTHEQYF.

This rearrangement joins TRBV19 to TRBJ2-5, with a weak D call TRBD2 (6 bases). The germline V and J ends were trimmed by 7 bases and 3 bases, with 15 bases remaining between them. The CDR3 has 14 amino acids. Germline CDR1 and CDR2: LNHDA and SQIVND (reference sequence). The CDR3 DNA reads TGTGCCAGTATACACCTCAGGGAGGAAGAGACCCAGTACTTC. Encoded protein: CASIHLREEETQYF.

Remarks on this clone: This may arise from a read error, as a much more abundant clone is one base away. Other nucleotide sequences in the sample specify the same CDR3. The chain combines TRBV27 with TRBJ1-1; D is possibly TRBD1 (5 bases). The V end was cut by 6 bases, the J end by 1 base, with 9 bases between. This CDR3 has 13 residues. Looked up from germline, CDR1 is MNHEY and CDR2 is SMNVEV (reference sequence). The CDR3 coding sequence is TGTGCCAGCAGCTTAGGACAGAACACTGAAGCTTTCTTT. Translating gives CASSLGQNTEAFF.

This chain links TRBV11-2 with TRBJ1-1; no clear D gene. This CDR3 is 14 amino acids long. The germline gives CDR1 SGHAT, CDR2 FQNNGV. The V and J ends lost 1 base and 1 base respectively, with 7 bases between them. The CDR3 is CASSLVAGNTEAFF. The DNA for the CDR3 is TGTGCCAGCAGCTTAGTCGCCGGGAACACTGAAGCTTTCTTT.

This sequence joins TRBV28 and TRBJ2-7; maybe TRBD2 (6 bases). Germline values: CDR1 MDHEN, CDR2 SYDVKM. The V end lost 5 bases, the J end lost 2 bases, and 13 bases lay between the germline ends. This CDR3 region has 14 residues. CDR3: CASSPLGGTYEQYF. The CDR3 DNA sequence: TGTGCCAGCAGTCCGCTTGGAGGGACCTACGAGCAGTACTTC.

This chain links TRBV19 with TRBJ2-7; TRBD2 is a possible D gene (6 bases). Germline CDR1 LNHDA, CDR2 SQIVND (reference sequence). V dropped 1 base and J dropped 0 bases, with 10 bases sitting between them. There are 15 residues in the CDR3. For the CDR3, the DNA is TGTGCCAGTAGTATAGGGGCTAGCGCCTCCTACGAGCAGTACTTC. This translates into CASSIGASASYEQYF. Combining the CDR3 with reference TRBV19 and TRBJ2-7 gives the whole variable domain DGGITQSPKYLFRKEGQNVTLSCEQNLNHDAMYWYRQDPGQGLRLIYYSQIVNDFQKGDIAEGYSVSREKKESFPLTVTSAQKNPTAFYLCASSIGASASYEQYFGPGTRLTVT.

The rearrangement links TRBV10-3 to TRBJ2-3, with TRBD1 matching over 8 bases. After removal of 5 bases from V and 5 bases from J, the junction contained 9 bases not matched to a gene. Per the germline V gene, CDR1 is ENHRY and CDR2 is SYGVKD. This CDR3 has 15 amino acids. The CDR3 loop is CAISTDRARGDTQYF. CDR3 nucleotide sequence: TGTGCCATCAGTACGGACAGGGCCCGCGGAGATACGCAGTATTTT.